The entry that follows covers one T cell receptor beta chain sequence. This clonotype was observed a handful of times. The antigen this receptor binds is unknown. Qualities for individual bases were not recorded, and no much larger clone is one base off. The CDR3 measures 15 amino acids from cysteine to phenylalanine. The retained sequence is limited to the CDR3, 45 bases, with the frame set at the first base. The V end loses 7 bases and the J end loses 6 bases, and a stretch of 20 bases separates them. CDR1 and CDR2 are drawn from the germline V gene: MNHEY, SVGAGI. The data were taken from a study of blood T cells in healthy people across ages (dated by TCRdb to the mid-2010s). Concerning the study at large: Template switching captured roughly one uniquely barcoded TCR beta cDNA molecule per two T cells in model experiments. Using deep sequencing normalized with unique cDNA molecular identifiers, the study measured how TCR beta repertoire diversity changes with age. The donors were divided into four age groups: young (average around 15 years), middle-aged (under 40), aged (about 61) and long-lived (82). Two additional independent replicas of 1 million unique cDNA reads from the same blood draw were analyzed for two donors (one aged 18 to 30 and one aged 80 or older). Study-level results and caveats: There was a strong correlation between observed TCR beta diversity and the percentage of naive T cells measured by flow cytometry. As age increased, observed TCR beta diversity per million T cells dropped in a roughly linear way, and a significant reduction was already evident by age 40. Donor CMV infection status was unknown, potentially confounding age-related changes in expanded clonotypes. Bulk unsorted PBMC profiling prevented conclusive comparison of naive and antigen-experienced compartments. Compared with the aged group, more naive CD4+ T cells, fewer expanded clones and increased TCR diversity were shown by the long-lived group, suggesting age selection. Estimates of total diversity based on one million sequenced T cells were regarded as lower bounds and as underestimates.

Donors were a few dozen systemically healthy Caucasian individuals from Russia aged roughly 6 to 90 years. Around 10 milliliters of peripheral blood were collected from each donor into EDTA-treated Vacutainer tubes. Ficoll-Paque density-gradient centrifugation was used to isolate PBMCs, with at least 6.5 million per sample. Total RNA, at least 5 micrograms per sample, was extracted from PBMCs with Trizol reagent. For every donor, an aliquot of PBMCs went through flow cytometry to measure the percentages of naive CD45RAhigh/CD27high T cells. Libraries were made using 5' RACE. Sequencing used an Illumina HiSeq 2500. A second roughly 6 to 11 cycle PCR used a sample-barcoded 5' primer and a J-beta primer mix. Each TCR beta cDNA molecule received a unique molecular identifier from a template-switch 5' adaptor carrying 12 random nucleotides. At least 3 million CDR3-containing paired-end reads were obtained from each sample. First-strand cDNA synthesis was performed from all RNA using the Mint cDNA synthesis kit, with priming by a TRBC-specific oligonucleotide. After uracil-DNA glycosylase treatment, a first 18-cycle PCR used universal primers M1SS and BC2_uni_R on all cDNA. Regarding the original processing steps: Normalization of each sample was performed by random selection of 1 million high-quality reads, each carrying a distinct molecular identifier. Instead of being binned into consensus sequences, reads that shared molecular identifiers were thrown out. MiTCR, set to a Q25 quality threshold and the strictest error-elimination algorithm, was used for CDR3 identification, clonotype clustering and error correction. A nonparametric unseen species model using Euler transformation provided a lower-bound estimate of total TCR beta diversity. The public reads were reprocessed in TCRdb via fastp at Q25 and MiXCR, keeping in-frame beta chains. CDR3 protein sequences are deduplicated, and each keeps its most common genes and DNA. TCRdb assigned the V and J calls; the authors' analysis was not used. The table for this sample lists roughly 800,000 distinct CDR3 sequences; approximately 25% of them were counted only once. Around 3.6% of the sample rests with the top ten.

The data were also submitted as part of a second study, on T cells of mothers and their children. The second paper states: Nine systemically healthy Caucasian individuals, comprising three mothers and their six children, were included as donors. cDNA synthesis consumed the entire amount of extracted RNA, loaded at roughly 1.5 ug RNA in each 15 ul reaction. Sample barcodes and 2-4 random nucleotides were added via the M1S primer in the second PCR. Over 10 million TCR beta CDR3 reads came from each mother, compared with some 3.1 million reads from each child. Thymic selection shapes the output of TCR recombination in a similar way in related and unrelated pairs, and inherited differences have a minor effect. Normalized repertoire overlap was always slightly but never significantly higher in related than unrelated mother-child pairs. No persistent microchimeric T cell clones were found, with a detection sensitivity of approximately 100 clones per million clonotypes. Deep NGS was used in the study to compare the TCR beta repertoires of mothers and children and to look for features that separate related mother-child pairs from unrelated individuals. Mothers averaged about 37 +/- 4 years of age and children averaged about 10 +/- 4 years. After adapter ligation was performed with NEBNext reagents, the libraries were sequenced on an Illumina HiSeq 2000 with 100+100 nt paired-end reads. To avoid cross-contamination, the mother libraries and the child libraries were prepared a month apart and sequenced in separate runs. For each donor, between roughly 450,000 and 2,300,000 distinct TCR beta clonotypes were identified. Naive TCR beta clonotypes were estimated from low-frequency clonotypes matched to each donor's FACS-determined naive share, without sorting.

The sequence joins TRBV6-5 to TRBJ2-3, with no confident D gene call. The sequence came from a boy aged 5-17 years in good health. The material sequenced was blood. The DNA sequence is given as TGTGCCAGCACCACCAGTTGGGGTCGCGCGGATACGCAGTATTTT. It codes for CASTTSWGRADTQYF.